This entry lists 27 T cell receptor beta chains sequenced from one sample in a study of OX40 agonist ivuxolimab in advanced cancers. Sequencing was performed with immunoSEQ multiplex PCR; in TCRdb, only in-frame clones are kept and a portion is missing. The sample yields more than 50,000 clones, 80% to 90% seen once. Sequences were derived from CD4+ or CD8+ T cells sorted from blood, sampled in a trial of the OX40 agonist ivuxolimab. These receptors were collected from an adult with an advanced solid tumor such as melanoma, head and neck, liver or kidney cancer.

The gene calls are TRBV5-6 and TRBJ2-1, with 7 bases aligning to TRBD2. Trimming removed 1 base from V and 7 bases from J; junction bases left unmatched: 8. CDR1 SGHDT and CDR2 YYEEEE come from the germline V gene. The length of the CDR3 is 15 residues. CDR3 sequence: CASSLIGLVLNEQFF. The CDR3 DNA sequence: TGTGCCAGCAGCTTGATCGGACTAGTTCTTAATGAGCAGTTCTTC.

This chain links TRBV5-1 with TRBJ2-6; 7 nucleotides match TRBD2. The V gene end was trimmed by 2 bases and the J gene end by 0 bases; junction bases not matched to a gene: 11. The V gene's germline CDR1 is SGHRS and CDR2 YFSETQ. This CDR3 region has 19 residues. As DNA, the CDR3 is TGCGCCAGCAGCTTACGACCCGGGACTACCGGCTCTGGGGCCAACGTCCTGACTTTC. Translation gives CASSLRPGTTGSGANVLTF. The full variable domain, completed using reference TRBV5-1 and TRBJ2-6, is KAGVTQTPRYLIKTRGQQVTLSCSPISGHRSVSWYQQTPGQGLQFLFEYFSETQRNKGNFPGRFSGRQFSNSRSEMNVSTLELGDSALYLCASSLRPGTTGSGANVLTFGAGSRLTVL.

This clone was picked up a small number of times. J is TRBJ1-2 and V is TRBV28, with 8 bases that match TRBD1. The CDR3 spans 15 residues. With 1 base clipped from V and 8 bases from J, the junction kept 9 bases outside the gene matches. Germline loops: CDR1 MDHEN, CDR2 SYDVKM. The CDR3: CASSLSWTGLVGYTF. As DNA, the CDR3 is TGTGCCAGCAGTTTATCTTGGACAGGGTTGGTAGGCTACACCTTC.

This rearrangement joins TRBV2 to TRBJ2-5, with unresolved D. CDR3 length: 14 residues. Per germline, CDR1 SNHLY and CDR2 FYNNEI. V lost 6 bases and J 4 bases, leaving 15 bases between the germline ends. The CDR3 reads CASRPISFSETQYF. The CDR3 coding sequence is TGTGCCAGCAGGCCTATTAGTTTTTCAGAGACCCAGTACTTC.

The V call is TRBV7-9, the J call TRBJ2-1; 9 bases line up with TRBD2. CDR3 length: 15 amino acids. Trimming took 2 bases from V and 1 from J; bases not matched to a gene: 0. Germline V gene lookup returns CDR1 SEHNR and CDR2 FQNEAQ (reference sequence). The CDR3 loop reads CASSLLAGSYNEQFF. In nucleotides, the CDR3 is TGTGCCAGCAGCTTACTAGCGGGATCCTACAATGAGCAGTTCTTC.

The genes are TRBV5-6 and TRBJ1-5; D not certain. The CDR3 is 13 amino acids. Germline V gene lookup returns CDR1 SGHDT and CDR2 YYEEEE. V lost 0 bases to trimming and J lost 7 bases, with 8 bases between them. CDR3 in DNA: TGTGCCAGCAGCTTGGCTGGGAAACAGCCCCAGCATTTT. It specifies CASSLAGKQPQHF.

Turning to this clone: Other DNA sequences within the sample encode an identical CDR3. V is TRBV7-2 and J is TRBJ2-3, with D hard to call. CDR3 length: 13 amino acids. Trimming stripped 1 base from V and 6 bases from J, with 8 bases between. The germline V gene encodes CDR1 SGHTA and CDR2 FQGNSA. CDR3 amino acids: CASSLGLSDTQYF. CDR3 nucleotide sequence: TGTGCCAGCAGCTTAGGATTATCGGATACGCAGTATTTT. The entire variable domain, with the rest obtained from reference TRBV7-2 and TRBJ2-3, is as follows: GAGVSQSPSNKVTEKGKDVELRCDPISGHTALYWYRQSLGQGLEFLIYFQGNSAPDKSGLPSDRFSAERTGGSVSTLTIQRTQQEDSAVYLCASSLGLSDTQYFGPGTRLTVL.

The rearrangement uses TRBV5-4 and TRBJ1-2, with D possibly TRBD1 on 5 matching bases. Germline CDR1 SGHNT, CDR2 YYREEE (reference sequence). CDR3 size: 14 residues. V lost 4 bases, J lost 2 bases, and 12 bases lay in between. CDR3 sequence (DNA): TGTGCCAGCAGCAGGGGACTTGAGAACTATGGCTACACCTTC. Protein sequence: CASSRGLENYGYTF.

The gene calls are TRBV7-2 and TRBJ2-2, with no clear D. The CDR3 sequence is 11 residues long. Per germline, CDR1 SGHTA and CDR2 FQGNSA. V was trimmed by 7 bases and J by 5 bases, leaving 5 bases between them. The DNA for the CDR3 is TGTGCCAGCAAAGAAACCGGGGAGCTGTTTTTT. Translated, it gives CASKETGELFF.

The chain employs TRBV27 and TRBJ2-7, with D tentatively TRBD2 (5 bases). From germline, CDR1 is MNHEY and CDR2 SMNVEV (reference sequence). The CDR3 length is 11 residues. The germline V and J ends were trimmed by 11 bases and 3 bases, with 11 bases remaining between them. CDR3 in amino acids: CAVGRGYEQYF. CDR3 bases: TGTGCCGTGGGTCGGGGCTACGAGCAGTACTTC.

The table lists this clone with a count of one. The rearrangement joins TRBV4-3 to TRBJ1-3; D unclear. The CDR3 contains 15 residues. Germline-derived CDR1 and CDR2 are LGHNA and YSLEER. V was trimmed by 4 bases and J by 4 bases, leaving 14 bases between them. CDR3 loop: CASSPEAGLGNTIYF. In DNA form, the CDR3 reads TGCGCCAGCAGCCCTGAGGCGGGCCTGGGAAACACCATATATTTT.

The chain combines TRBV7-9 with TRBJ2-1; perhaps TRBD1 as D (5 bases). This CDR3 is built from 16 residues. Trimming removed 2 bases at V and 5 bases at J, with 16 bases between. CDR1 and CDR2 (germline): SEHNR, FQNEAQ (reference sequence). CDR3: CASSLKGQALDNEQFF. CDR3 coding DNA: TGTGCCAGCAGCTTAAAGGGGCAGGCGTTAGACAATGAGCAGTTCTTC.

V and J are TRBV30 and TRBJ2-3; D is uncertain. Looked up from germline, CDR1 is GTSNPN and CDR2 is SVGIG (reference sequence). The germline V and J ends were trimmed by 3 bases and 4 bases, with 8 bases remaining between them. CDR3 length: 12 amino acids. CDR3 amino acids: CAWRHAADTQYF. The CDR3, as DNA: TGTGCCTGGAGACATGCGGCAGATACGCAGTATTTT.

J is TRBJ1-3 and V is TRBV4-1; 8 bases are shared with TRBD1. The CDR3 contains 15 residues. CDR1 and CDR2 (germline): MGHRA, YSYEKL. With 4 bases clipped from V and 4 bases from J, the junction kept 6 bases outside the gene matches. The CDR3 here is CASSPGQGIGNTIYF. The CDR3 DNA reads TGCGCCAGCAGCCCAGGACAGGGTATAGGAAACACCATATATTTT.

The V call is TRBV2, the J call TRBJ2-5, with D unresolved. The germline CDR1 and CDR2 sequences are SNHLY and FYNNEI. V was clipped by 2 bases and J by 2 bases, with 9 bases between them. CDR3 size: 14 residues. CDR3 loop: CASSESVFQETQYF. Here the CDR3 DNA reads TGTGCCAGCAGTGAAAGTGTCTTTCAAGAGACCCAGTACTTC.

This clone was counted a single time. This chain joins TRBV19 and TRBJ2-4, with TRBD2 matching over 7 bases. Germline values: CDR1 LNHDA, CDR2 SQIVND (reference sequence). CDR3 size: 15 residues. V lost 8 bases and J lost 4; bases outside the gene matches: 11. The CDR3, as DNA: TGTGCCAGTTCTGCATTCAGCGGGATGAAAAACATTCAGTACTTC. The encoded protein is CASSAFSGMKNIQYF.

This clone was picked up one time. V and J are TRBV5-6 and TRBJ2-7, with 8 positions matching TRBD1. J was trimmed by 5 bases and V by 2 bases; bases with no gene match: 6. The CDR3 loop spans 14 amino acids. Per germline, CDR1 SGHDT and CDR2 YYEEEE. The CDR3 coding sequence is TGTGCCAGCAGCTTTCGGGCAGGGGGCCACGAGCAGTACTTC. It translates to CASSFRAGGHEQYF.

This clone has just a few counts. The V and J genes are TRBV30 and TRBJ2-7, with D possibly called TRBD1 or TRBD2 (5 bases each). This CDR3 is 16 amino acids long. Per germline, CDR1 GTSNPN and CDR2 SVGIG (reference sequence). Trimming cost V 3 bases and J 3 bases, with 21 bases left between them. The CDR3 loop reads CAWRHQSWDVHYEQYF. The CDR3, as DNA: TGTGCCTGGAGACACCAATCGTGGGACGTACACTACGAGCAGTACTTC.

This chain uses TRBV6-6 with TRBJ1-3; D remains ambiguous. CDR1 and CDR2 (germline): MNHNY, SVGAGI (reference sequence). Trimming left V 10 bases short and J 0 bases short, with 13 bases between. The CDR3 runs to 14 residues. CDR3 nucleotide sequence: TGTGCCACCTCGGACCTCAACTCTGGAAACACCATATATTTT. As protein: CATSDLNSGNTIYF.

The gene calls are TRBV9 and TRBJ2-7; 14 bases fit TRBD2. After removal of 3 bases from V and 2 bases from J, the junction contained 7 bases not matched to a gene. The germline CDR1 and CDR2 sequences are SGDLS and YYNGEE. This CDR3 is built from 17 residues. The CDR3 reads CASSALPTSGRAYEQYF. In DNA, the CDR3 is TGTGCCAGCAGCGCGCTTCCGACTAGCGGGAGGGCCTACGAGCAGTACTTC.

The genes are TRBV15 and TRBJ1-4; TRBD1 is a possible D gene (6 bases). V was trimmed by 8 bases and J by 5 bases, leaving 15 bases between them. From germline, CDR1 is LNHNV and CDR2 YYDKDF (reference sequence). This CDR3 is built from 14 residues. CDR3 coding DNA: TGTGCCACCCGTCGGGGACAAGAGAATGAAAAACTGTTTTTT. It codes for CATRRGQENEKLFF.

This chain's CDR3 is CASSLVLRERGTQYF. CDR3 coding DNA: TGTGCCAGCAGCTTGGTACTGCGGGAGCGGGGGACCCAGTACTTC. J is TRBJ2-5 and V is TRBV5-6; 7 bases are shared with TRBD2. Trimming cost V 0 bases and J 7 bases; bases outside gene matches: 9. The CDR3 is 15 amino acids. Germline CDR1 and CDR2: SGHDT and YYEEEE.

This clone was counted a few times. CDR3 region: CASSSDYAPGTGTLLNEKLFF. For the CDR3, the DNA is TGCGCCAGCAGCTCTGATTACGCCCCCGGGACAGGAACCCTTCTTAATGAAAAACTGTTTTTT. This chain links TRBV5-1 with TRBJ1-4; 8 bases map to TRBD1. Unmatched junction bases numbered 23, after V lost 3 bases and J lost 4 bases. There are 21 residues in the CDR3. Germline CDR1 SGHRS, CDR2 YFSETQ.

The chain links TRBV9 to TRBJ2-3; D is undetermined. Deletions cut 2 bases from V and 5 bases from J, with 6 bases between. CDR3 size: 12 residues. Germline CDR1 reads SGDLS; CDR2 reads YYNGEE. CDR3 residues: CASSVGLDTQYF. CDR3 coding DNA: TGTGCCAGCAGCGTCGGATTAGATACGCAGTATTTT.

V usage is TRBV28 and J usage is TRBJ2-7; D possibly corresponds to TRBD1 (7 bases). Trimming shortened V by 1 base and J by 4 bases, and 17 bases separated the two germline ends. In germline, CDR1 is MDHEN, CDR2 SYDVKM. This CDR3 is built from 16 residues. The CDR3 region is CASSLFFRGTVYEQYF. Written as DNA, the CDR3 is TGTGCCAGCAGTTTATTCTTCCGGGGGACAGTTTACGAGCAGTACTTC.

This clone was seen more than once but under ten times. This chain uses TRBV30 with TRBJ2-7; D is uncertain. Per germline, CDR1 GTSNPN and CDR2 SVGIG (reference sequence). The CDR3 has 16 residues. V was pared by 0 bases and J by 2 bases, with 17 bases between. This CDR3 is CAWSVKAGKVAYEQYF. The DNA of the CDR3 is TGTGCCTGGAGTGTAAAGGCTGGGAAGGTCGCCTACGAGCAGTACTTC. The entire variable domain, with the rest obtained from reference TRBV30 and TRBJ2-7, is as follows: SQTIHQWPATLVQPVGSPLSLECTVEGTSNPNLYWYRQAAGRGLQLLFYSVGIGQISSEVPQNLSASRPQDRQFILSSKKLLLSDSGFYLCAWSVKAGKVAYEQYFGPGTRLTVT.

This clone was detected a few times. The chain combines TRBV9 with TRBJ1-1; D is unclear. Germline V gives CDR1 SGDLS, CDR2 YYNGEE. The CDR3 runs 14 residues. Trimming cost V 0 bases and J 1 base, with 7 bases left between them. The CDR3: CASSVGSGNTEAFF. The CDR3 DNA reads TGTGCCAGCAGCGTAGGCTCAGGGAACACTGAAGCTTTCTTT.